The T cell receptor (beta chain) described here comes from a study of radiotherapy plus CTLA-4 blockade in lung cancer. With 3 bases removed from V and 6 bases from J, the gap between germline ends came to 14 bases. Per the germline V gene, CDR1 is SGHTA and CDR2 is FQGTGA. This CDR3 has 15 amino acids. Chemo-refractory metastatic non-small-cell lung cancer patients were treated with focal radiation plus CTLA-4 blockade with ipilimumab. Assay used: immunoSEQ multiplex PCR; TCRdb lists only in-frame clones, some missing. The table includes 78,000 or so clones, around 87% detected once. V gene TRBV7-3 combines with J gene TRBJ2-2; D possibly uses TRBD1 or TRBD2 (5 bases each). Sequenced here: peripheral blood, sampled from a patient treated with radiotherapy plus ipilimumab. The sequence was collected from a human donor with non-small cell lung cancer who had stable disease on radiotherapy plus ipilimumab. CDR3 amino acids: CASSFAGTQAGELFF. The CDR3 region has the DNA TGTGCCAGCAGCTTCGCCGGGACCCAGGCCGGGGAGCTGTTTTTT.